The 23 T cell receptor beta chains reported below all come from one sample, sequenced in a study of T cell repertoires in cytomegalovirus infection. Via MiXCR, TCRdb re-called the reads, giving one row per CDR3 protein. The data show 95,000 to 150,000 distinct CDR3 sequences, roughly a third seen once. The antigens of these receptors remain unknown. The starting material was CD8+ T cells from cultured PBMCs, obtained from culture after CMV antigen stimulation. These receptors were taken from a human donor in good health (CMV status not recorded). Some clones in this sample may be carry-over from other donors' samples.

In its sample, this clonotype was seen many times. CDR3 protein: CSATSGVSYEQYF. The DNA of the CDR3 is TGCAGTGCTACTAGCGGTGTCTCCTACGAGCAGTACTTC. The gene calls are TRBV20-1 and TRBJ2-7; TRBD2 agrees at 7 bases. V lost 4 bases to trimming and J lost 0 bases; unmatched junction nucleotides: 3. Germline V gene lookup returns CDR1 DFQATT and CDR2 SNEGSKA (reference sequence). The CDR3 sequence is 13 residues long.

This clonotype came up a few times. The V and J genes are TRBV5-1 and TRBJ2-1, with 8 bases that match TRBD1. This CDR3 spans 15 amino acids. In germline, CDR1 is SGHRS, CDR2 YFSETQ. V dropped 4 bases and J dropped 2; count of bases not matched to a gene: 5. CDR3 DNA sequence: TGCGCCAGCAGCCCGACAGGGGTCCCCTACAATGAGCAGTTCTTC. Encoded protein: CASSPTGVPYNEQFF. The full variable domain, its missing parts supplied by reference TRBV5-1 and TRBJ2-1, is KAGVTQTPRYLIKTRGQQVTLSCSPISGHRSVSWYQQTPGQGLQFLFEYFSETQRNKGNFPGRFSGRQFSNSRSEMNVSTLELGDSALYLCASSPTGVPYNEQFFGPGTRLTVL.

This clonotype has a single count. V usage is TRBV20-1 and J usage is TRBJ1-1; no definite D call. The germline CDR1 and CDR2 sequences are DFQATT and SNEGSKA (reference sequence). CDR3 length equals 15 residues. Trimming removed 0 bases at V and 4 bases at J, with 15 bases between. CDR3 DNA: TGCAGTGCTAGAGATCCTCAGGATGTGAGCACTGAAGCTTTCTTT. It specifies CSARDPQDVSTEAFF.

The J gene is TRBJ1-5, the V gene TRBV19; D remains ambiguous. The V end was cut by 7 bases, the J end by 1 base, with 8 bases between. The CDR3 is 13 amino acids. Per germline, CDR1 LNHDA and CDR2 SQIVND (reference sequence). CDR3 amino acids: CASTLNSNQPQHF. The CDR3 nucleotides are TGTGCCAGTACCCTCAACAGCAATCAGCCCCAGCATTTT.

In this sample, this clonotype turned up a few times. The chain employs TRBV6-5 and TRBJ1-2; D might be TRBD1 (5 bases). The CDR3 runs to 15 residues. Trimming removed 6 bases at V and 2 bases at J, with 16 bases between. CDR1 is MNHEY, CDR2 SVGAGI, per germline. CDR3 sequence: CASRDIDGLNYGYTF. The CDR3 coding sequence is TGTGCCAGCAGGGACATCGACGGGCTGAACTATGGCTACACCTTC.

This clonotype was seen at least ten times. The chain employs TRBV27 and TRBJ2-6; D possibly corresponds to TRBD1 (6 bases). The CDR3 sequence is 18 residues long. V was shortened by 4 bases and J by 2 bases, with 18 bases between the two germline ends. Germline CDR1 MNHEY, CDR2 SMNVEV (reference sequence). For the CDR3, the DNA is TGTGCCAGCAGTTCCTTTAGAGGGGGTTTACCTGGGGCCAACGTCCTGACTTTC. Its protein product is CASSSFRGGLPGANVLTF.

The rearrangement links TRBV7-3 to TRBJ2-1; 10 bases are shared with TRBD2. Trimming cost V 5 bases and J 2 bases; bases outside gene matches: 6. Per the germline V gene, CDR1 is SGHTA and CDR2 is FQGTGA. CDR3 length: 16 residues. CDR3 sequence: CASSAGTSEPYNEQFF. The CDR3 DNA reads TGTGCCAGCAGCGCGGGGACTAGCGAACCCTACAATGAGCAGTTCTTC.

A word on this clonotype: One end of the junction is discordant with germline, which a read error may explain. The chain couples TRBV7-4 to TRBJ2-7; TRBD2 is a possible D gene (5 bases). The CDR3 loop spans 10 amino acids. CDR1 and CDR2 (germline): SGHVT, SQSDAQ. The DNA of the CDR3 is TGTCCCAGCAGCCCGGGAGAGCAGTACTTC. It specifies CPSSPGEQYF.

In its sample, this clonotype was seen a few times. The chain links TRBV7-3 to TRBJ2-7; D is unclear. The CDR3 contains 14 residues. Deletions cut 5 bases from V and 3 bases from J, with 14 bases between. CDR1 is SGHTA, CDR2 FQGTGA, per germline. For the CDR3, the DNA is TGTGCCAGCAGCGGACGTTTGGACGTCTACGAGCAGTACTTC. It encodes CASSGRLDVYEQYF.

The sample holds a few counts of this clonotype. V is TRBV6-2 or TRBV6-3 and J is TRBJ2-1; TRBD2 matches 9 bases. The germline V gene encodes CDR1 MNHEY and CDR2 SVGEGT. J gave up 0 bases and V 0 bases, and 18 bases lay outside the gene matches. This CDR3 comprises 22 residues. The CDR3 reads CASSYSTSERGAGEHSYNEQFF. The CDR3 DNA reads as TGTGCCAGCAGTTACTCGACTTCGGAGCGGGGGGCTGGTGAACACTCCTACAATGAGCAGTTCTTC.

The rearrangement uses TRBV7-2 and TRBJ2-3, with 9 bases fitting TRBD2. CDR3 length: 15 amino acids. J gave up 4 bases and V 5 bases, and 7 bases lay outside the gene matches. CDR1 SGHTA and CDR2 FQGNSA come from the germline V gene. The CDR3 spells CASSHSGGGADTQYF. As DNA, the CDR3 is TGTGCCAGCAGCCATTCGGGCGGGGGGGCAGATACGCAGTATTTT.

This clonotype showed up many times. This chain connects TRBV7-2 to TRBJ1-1, with TRBD1 as a possible D gene (5 bases). The CDR3 runs 14 residues. The V end lost 3 bases, the J end lost 4 bases, and 12 bases lay between the germline ends. Per germline, CDR1 SGHTA and CDR2 FQGNSA. CDR3 nucleotide sequence: TGTGCCAGCAGCTTTCCCCAGGGCGGCACTGAAGCTTTCTTT. It codes for CASSFPQGGTEAFF.

The V gene is TRBV4-3, the J gene TRBJ2-3; D unclear. Germline V gives CDR1 LGHNA, CDR2 YSLEER. This CDR3 contains 16 residues. The V end lost 1 base, the J end lost 6 bases, and 17 bases lay between the germline ends. CDR3 residues: CASSQVSDGPDDTQYF. Written as DNA, the CDR3 is TGCGCCAGCAGCCAAGTGTCAGACGGTCCCGACGATACGCAGTATTTT.

Only a few counts were recorded for this clonotype. The V call is TRBV7-2, the J call TRBJ1-2; D gene unclear. Trimming removed 2 bases from V and 2 bases from J, with 6 bases in between. This CDR3 region has 13 residues. Looked up from germline, CDR1 is SGHTA and CDR2 is FQGNSA. The CDR3 bases are TGTGCCAGCAGCTTAAGGCCGAACTATGGCTACACCTTC. This translates into CASSLRPNYGYTF.

The chain's CDR3 is CSASWGGTEAFF. CDR3 nucleotide sequence: TGCAGTGCTAGTTGGGGAGGCACTGAAGCTTTCTTT. The rearrangement uses TRBV20-1 and TRBJ1-1; D remains unclear. Germline values: CDR1 DFQATT, CDR2 SNEGSKA (reference sequence). The CDR3 length is 12 residues. Trimming left V 3 bases short and J 4 bases short, with 9 bases between.

This chain uses TRBV20-1 with TRBJ2-1; the match to TRBD2 covers 7 bases. Germline V CDR1 and CDR2: DFQATT, SNEGSKA (reference sequence). This CDR3 region has 15 residues. Trimming cost V 6 bases and J 0 bases; bases outside gene matches: 8. The CDR3 here is CSATTSRSSYNEQFF. CDR3 nucleotides: TGCAGTGCCACGACTAGCCGGAGCTCCTACAATGAGCAGTTCTTC.

The V gene is TRBV15, the J gene TRBJ2-5, with D possibly called TRBD1 or TRBD2 (5 bases each). The V end was cut by 2 bases, the J end by 4 bases, with 14 bases between. This CDR3 comprises 15 residues. Germline lookup yields CDR1 LNHNV and CDR2 YYDKDF (reference sequence). In DNA form, the CDR3 reads TGTGCCACCAGCAGAACCGGGACGGTGGGAGAGACCCAGTACTTC. The encoded protein is CATSRTGTVGETQYF.

In DNA form, the CDR3 reads TGTGCCAGCAGCTCCCGGGACAGGGGGCGAGGTGAAGCTTTCTTT. Protein product: CASSSRDRGRGEAFF. V usage is TRBV7-9 and J usage is TRBJ1-1; 12 nucleotides agree with TRBD1. The CDR3 is 15 residues long. Germline-derived CDR1 and CDR2 are SEHNR and FQNEAQ (reference sequence). The V and J ends lost 4 bases and 7 bases, in that order; junction bases with no gene match: 7. The variable domain in full, with the rest retrieved from reference TRBV7-9 and TRBJ1-1, is DTGVSQNPRHKITKRGQNVTFRCDPISEHNRLYWYRQTLGQGPEFLTYFQNEAQLEKSRLLSDRFSAERPKGSFSTLEIQRTEQGDSAMYLCASSSRDRGRGEAFFGQGTRLTVV.

The chain employs TRBV19 and TRBJ2-1; D is uncertain. The CDR3 length is 14 residues. Germline V lookup: CDR1 LNHDA, CDR2 SQIVND (reference sequence). V was trimmed by 0 bases and J by 3 bases, leaving 6 bases between them. CDR3 DNA sequence: TGTGCCAGTAGTATAGACAGTAACTACAATGAGCAGTTCTTC. Translation: CASSIDSNYNEQFF.

The V gene is TRBV11-3, the J gene TRBJ2-2; tentative D call: TRBD1 (6 bases). CDR1 and CDR2 (germline): SGHNT, YENEEA. The CDR3 sequence is 13 residues long. Trimming pared 4 bases from V and 6 bases from J, leaving 9 bases between. Here the CDR3 DNA reads TGTGCCAGCAGCTCCGGGACATCCGGGGAGCTGTTTTTT. Its translation is CASSSGTSGELFF.

The chain employs TRBV4-3 and TRBJ1-1; D is uncertain. Germline CDR1 LGHNA, CDR2 YSLEER. The CDR3 has 15 residues. V dropped 0 bases and J dropped 2 bases, with 10 bases sitting between them. The CDR3 nucleotides read TGCGCCAGCAGCCAAGATCACACAGCCAACACTGAAGCTTTCTTT. Translated, it gives CASSQDHTANTEAFF.

The V and J genes are TRBV7-2 and TRBJ2-1; 7 bases line up with TRBD2. The CDR3 loop spans 14 amino acids. Germline loops: CDR1 SGHTA, CDR2 FQGNSA. Trimming at V came to 4 bases and at J to 4 bases, leaving 4 bases not matched to a gene. The DNA for the CDR3 is TGTGCCAGCAGCTGGGGGGGGGGTTACAATGAGCAGTTCTTC. This encodes CASSWGGGYNEQFF.

This clonotype was counted only a few times. The V call is TRBV7-2, the J call TRBJ1-4; the match to TRBD1 covers 9 bases. The CDR3 has 15 amino acids. V trimming: 1 base; J trimming: 6 bases; junction bases outside the gene matches: 3. Germline CDR1 is SGHTA and CDR2 is FQGNSA. CDR3 DNA: TGTGCCAGCAGCTTAGTAACAGGGGGCCATGAAAAACTGTTTTTT. Protein sequence: CASSLVTGGHEKLFF.